This T cell receptor (beta chain) was sequenced during a study of Ad26.COV2.S vaccination and SARS-CoV-2 variants. The CDR3 covers 13 residues. Trimming took 3 bases from V and 2 from J, leaving 10 bases between them. Germline loops: CDR1 SQVTM, CDR2 ANQGSEA. Indicated treatment: roughly 19 received Ad26.COV2.S at low or high dose, single or two shots; five or six received placebo; per-sample allocation not given. Sampling was done on day 63 after the first vaccine or placebo injection. Libraries were prepared by immunoSEQ multiplex PCR; TCRdb keeps only in-frame clonotypes and omits some of them. The data hold about 320,000 clones, with around four fifths observed a single time.

This specimen consisted of peripheral blood, obtained in a trial of Ad26.COV2.S vaccine versus placebo. The TCR sequence derives from a person between 18 and 59 years old who received the Ad26.COV2.S COVID-19 vaccine or a placebo. The chain combines TRBV29-1 with TRBJ2-5; D not certain. The CDR3 DNA reads TGCAGCGTTGAGGCCCCGGGTCAAGAGACCCAGTACTTC. Translating gives CSVEAPGQETQYF.